Listed here are 22 T cell receptor beta chains from one sample, sequenced in a study of PD-L1 blockade in urothelial cancer (dated by TCRdb to 2017 to 2019). Explained via the paper, the time point label denotes: pretreatment peripheral blood. The library came from the immunoSEQ multiplex PCR assay. The immuneACCESS repertoire file appears here via TCRdb, limited to in-frame rearrangements. These files lack a portion of the clones; in checked studies, under half of the deficit traces to unresolved V genes, and the cause of the others is not known. For this sample there are about 47,000 clones; 75% to 85% appear just once. 1.5% to 2% of the sample lies in the top ten. This specimen was PBMCs, taken around atezolizumab (anti-PD-L1) treatment. The origin of the receptors is a man between 45 and 60 years old with urothelial cancer.

The chain uses TRBV18 and TRBJ1-1, with TRBD1 identical over 8 bases. Germline CDR1 KGHSH, CDR2 LQKENI. This CDR3 is built from 13 residues. The trim removed 3 bases at V and 3 bases at J, leaving 0 bases unmatched. CDR3 in amino acids: CASSPGQDTEAFF. The CDR3 bases are TGTGCCAGCTCACCGGGACAGGACACTGAAGCTTTCTTT.

This chain connects TRBV5-1 to TRBJ1-6, with no clear D. Trimming stripped 0 bases from V and 7 bases from J, with 14 bases between. Germline CDR1 SGHRS, CDR2 YFSETQ. The CDR3 is made up of 16 amino acids. For the CDR3, the DNA is TGCGCCAGCAGCTTGGATGGGGAGGGCTCAAATTCACCCCTCCACTTT. Its protein product is CASSLDGEGSNSPLHF.

This clone was observed a handful of times. The chain carries TRBV5-1 and TRBJ2-1; D is unclear. The germline V and J ends were trimmed by 0 bases and 7 bases, with 2 bases remaining between them. CDR1 and CDR2 from the germline V gene are SGHRS and YFSETQ. The CDR3 totals 11 residues. The CDR3 nucleotides are TGCGCCAGCAGCTTGGCTAATGAGCAGTTCTTC. It translates to CASSLANEQFF.

This clone came up once. The chain links TRBV27 to TRBJ1-5, with 7 bases aligning to TRBD1. The germline V gene has CDR1 MNHEY and CDR2 SMNVEV (reference sequence). V lost 5 bases and J lost 4; bases outside the gene matches: 8. The CDR3 consists of 15 residues. The CDR3 DNA reads as TGTGCCAGCAGTAGAGGGGACAGAAGTAATCAGCCCCAGCATTTT. This sequence encodes CASSRGDRSNQPQHF.

The rearrangement uses TRBV18 and TRBJ2-3, with D possibly matching TRBD1 (6 bases). The ends were cut back, 4 bases at V and 3 bases at J, with 17 bases in the middle. The CDR3 spans 16 residues. From germline, CDR1 is KGHSH and CDR2 LQKENI. The CDR3 region is CASSRLGGEGTDTQYF. The CDR3 region has the DNA TGTGCCAGCTCACGCTTAGGGGGTGAAGGAACAGATACGCAGTATTTT.

The chain carries TRBV18 and TRBJ1-3, with 7 bases that match TRBD1. CDR1 KGHSH and CDR2 LQKENI come from the germline V gene. With 3 bases clipped from V and 3 bases from J, the junction kept 11 bases outside the gene matches. CDR3 size: 17 residues. The DNA for the CDR3 is TGTGCCAGCTCACCTAGCCCTCTCGACAGGGTTGGAAACACCATATATTTT. Protein: CASSPSPLDRVGNTIYF. Looking up the rest from reference TRBV18 and TRBJ1-3 gives the full variable domain: NAGVMQNPRHLVRRRGQEARLRCSPMKGHSHVYWYRQLPEEGLKFMVYLQKENIIDESGMPKERFSAEFPKEGPSILRIQQVVRGDSAAYFCASSPSPLDRVGNTIYFGEGSWLTVV.

The chain recombines TRBV30 with TRBJ2-1; no clear D gene. This CDR3 contains 12 residues. The V gene's germline CDR1 is GTSNPN and CDR2 SVGIG (reference sequence). With 4 bases removed from V and 5 bases from J, the gap between germline ends came to 9 bases. The CDR3 DNA sequence: TGTGCCTGGAACCCAGGAAACAATGAGCAGTTCTTC. This codes for CAWNPGNNEQFF.

The rearrangement uses TRBV10-3 and TRBJ2-1; 10 bases align to TRBD2. Trimming cost V 0 bases and J 8 bases; bases outside gene matches: 7. The CDR3 totals 16 residues. Germline lookup yields CDR1 ENHRY and CDR2 SYGVKD. The DNA of the CDR3 is TGTGCCATCAGTGAGTCCTTGGCTAGCGGGAGTGATGAGCAGTTCTTC. It encodes CAISESLASGSDEQFF.

V usage is TRBV11-2 and J usage is TRBJ2-4; 9 bases match TRBD2. Unmatched junction bases numbered 8, after V lost 5 bases and J lost 6 bases. In germline, CDR1 is SGHAT, CDR2 FQNNGV. The CDR3 loop spans 15 amino acids. CDR3 in DNA: TGTGCCAGCAGCCCAAGCGGCGGGAGGGGAAACATTCAGTACTTC. It translates to CASSPSGGRGNIQYF.

The rearrangement links TRBV15 to TRBJ1-5; TRBD1 might be the D (5 bases). CDR1 is LNHNV, CDR2 YYDKDF, per germline (reference sequence). With 1 base removed from V and 6 bases from J, the gap between germline ends came to 10 bases. This CDR3 contains 14 residues. The chain's CDR3 is CATSRGGEIQPQHF. The CDR3 DNA sequence: TGTGCCACCAGCAGAGGGGGGGAAATTCAGCCCCAGCATTTT. Together with reference TRBV15 and TRBJ1-5, the CDR3 gives the full variable domain: DAMVIQNPRYQVTQFGKPVTLSCSQTLNHNVMYWYQQKSSQAPKLLFHYYDKDFNNEADTPDNFQSRRPNTSFCFLDIRSPGLGDTAMYLCATSRGGEIQPQHFGDGTRLSIL.

This chain joins TRBV7-2 and TRBJ2-2, with D perhaps matching TRBD2 (5 bases). Trimming left V 5 bases short and J 2 bases short, with 15 bases between. The CDR3 runs 16 residues. CDR1 is SGHTA and CDR2 is FQGNSA in the germline V gene. The CDR3 loop reads CASSPPGGSNTGELFF. CDR3 DNA: TGTGCCAGCAGCCCGCCCGGAGGCTCTAACACCGGGGAGCTGTTTTTT.

The rearrangement uses TRBV5-5 and TRBJ2-4; D gene ambiguous. The V and J ends lost 0 bases and 8 bases respectively, with 9 bases between them. Germline CDR1 SGHKS, CDR2 YYEKEE (reference sequence). The CDR3 has 13 amino acids. The CDR3 nucleotides are TGTGCCAGCAGCTTGGTTTTTGGAGACATTCAGTACTTC. Its protein product is CASSLVFGDIQYF.

For this clone: Sequence at one end of the junction differs from germline and may be a read error. The CDR3 DNA follows: TGTGCCAGCAGCTCCCTCTACGATGAGCAGTTCTTC. Its protein is CASSSLYDEQFF. The rearrangement joins TRBV7-9 to TRBJ2-1; D is uncertain. Germline CDR1 SEHNR, CDR2 FQNEAQ (reference sequence). The CDR3 is 12 amino acids.

The J gene is TRBJ1-3, the V gene TRBV6-1; D gene unclear. Germline assignment: CDR1 MNHNS and CDR2 SASEGT. The CDR3 extends over 15 amino acids. V lost 2 bases and J lost 8, with 16 bases in between. The CDR3 spells CASSENGYGLDTIYF. CDR3 sequence (DNA): TGTGCCAGCAGTGAAAACGGGTACGGCCTGGACACCATATATTTT.

V and J are TRBV5-1 and TRBJ2-3; TRBD2 aligns across 11 bases. The CDR3 covers 15 residues. Per germline, CDR1 SGHRS and CDR2 YFSETQ. V lost 4 bases to trimming and J lost 4 bases; unmatched junction nucleotides: 5. The CDR3 here is CASSLSGGGADTQYF. The CDR3 region has the DNA TGCGCCAGCAGCCTTAGCGGGGGGGGCGCAGATACGCAGTATTTT.

The J gene is TRBJ2-1, the V gene TRBV25-1; TRBD2 might be the D (5 bases). The length of the CDR3 is 16 residues. Trimming took 6 bases from V and 1 from J, leaving 16 bases between them. In germline, CDR1 is MGHDK, CDR2 SYGVNS. In DNA form, the CDR3 reads TGTGCCAGCAGCTCCATTGAGGGTCGGTCCTACAATGAGCAGTTCTTC. The encoded protein is CASSSIEGRSYNEQFF.

The V and J genes are TRBV5-1 and TRBJ1-1; D uncertain. This CDR3 region has 16 residues. The V and J ends lost 5 bases and 1 base respectively, with 18 bases between them. Looked up from germline, CDR1 is SGHRS and CDR2 is YFSETQ. CDR3 sequence: CASRVAPMGTNTEAFF. The CDR3 DNA sequence: TGCGCCAGCAGAGTGGCCCCAATGGGCACGAACACTGAAGCTTTCTTT.

The V call is TRBV6-5, the J call TRBJ2-7; 8 positions match TRBD1. The CDR3 is made up of 13 amino acids. Trimming took 6 bases from V and 7 from J; bases not matched to a gene: 8. Germline assignment: CDR1 MNHEY and CDR2 SVGAGI. The CDR3 coding sequence is TGTGCCAGCAGCCCCGGGACAGGATATGAGCAGTACGTC. Its protein is CASSPGTGYEQYV.

This clone was seen a handful of times. The rearrangement joins TRBV5-1 to TRBJ2-7; D not certain. Germline assignment: CDR1 SGHRS and CDR2 YFSETQ. Between the trimmed V and J ends, which lost 2 bases and 1 base, there was a span of 7 bases. This CDR3 is 13 amino acids long. The CDR3 spells CASSLWASYEQYF. DNA of the CDR3: TGCGCCAGCAGCTTATGGGCGTCCTACGAGCAGTACTTC.

The chain links TRBV7-8 to TRBJ2-5; the match to TRBD2 covers 7 bases. This CDR3 region has 13 residues. The trim removed 6 bases at V and 4 bases at J, leaving 5 bases unmatched. The germline CDR1 and CDR2 sequences are SGHVS and FQNEAQ. The CDR3 nucleotides read TGTGCCAGCAGAGCGGGAACGGTAGAGACCCAGTACTTC. Protein product: CASRAGTVETQYF.

V gene TRBV6-1 combines with J gene TRBJ1-1; 8 nucleotides agree with TRBD1. The CDR3 sequence is 13 residues long. V lost 4 bases, J lost 10 bases, and 8 bases stayed unmatched. The germline gives CDR1 MNHNS, CDR2 SASEGT. The CDR3 sequence is CASSAGQGFAAFF. CDR3 nucleotides: TGTGCCAGCAGTGCCGGACAGGGTTTCGCAGCTTTCTTT.

This chain connects TRBV7-9 to TRBJ1-6; no clear D gene. V was clipped by 6 bases and J by 13 bases, with 16 bases between them. The germline gives CDR1 SEHNR, CDR2 FQNEAQ (reference sequence). The CDR3 spans 13 residues. The CDR3 DNA reads as TGTGCCAGCAGTTCAGACGGGTCCGGGCCCCTCCACTTT. This codes for CASSSDGSGPLHF.